This entry concerns a single T cell receptor beta chain. The protocol was immunoSEQ multiplex PCR, while the TCRdb copy is restricted to in-frame clones and leaves out a portion. The sample shows over 90,000 clones, 85% to 95% of them seen only once. This sample is drawn from a study of T cell changes during pregnancy in multiple sclerosis. The sequences come from peripheral blood, collected after pregnancy. This clonotype was sampled from a female donor with multiple sclerosis, enrolled in a pregnancy study.

The CDR3 loop is CASSPGASGADTQYF. DNA of the CDR3: TGTGCCAGCAGCCCCGGAGCCTCGGGGGCAGATACGCAGTATTTT. The genes are TRBV9 and TRBJ2-3, with TRBD2 as a possible D gene (6 bases). Germline V gene lookup returns CDR1 SGDLS and CDR2 YYNGEE. V lost 4 bases, J lost 4 bases, and 16 bases lay in between. This CDR3 has 15 residues. The full variable domain, in which reference TRBV9 and TRBJ2-3 provide the parts outside the CDR3, is DSGVTQTPKHLITATGQRVTLRCSPRSGDLSVYWYQQSLDQGLQFLIQYYNGEERAKGNILERFSAQQFPDLHSELNLSSLELGDSALYFCASSPGASGADTQYFGPGTRLTVL.